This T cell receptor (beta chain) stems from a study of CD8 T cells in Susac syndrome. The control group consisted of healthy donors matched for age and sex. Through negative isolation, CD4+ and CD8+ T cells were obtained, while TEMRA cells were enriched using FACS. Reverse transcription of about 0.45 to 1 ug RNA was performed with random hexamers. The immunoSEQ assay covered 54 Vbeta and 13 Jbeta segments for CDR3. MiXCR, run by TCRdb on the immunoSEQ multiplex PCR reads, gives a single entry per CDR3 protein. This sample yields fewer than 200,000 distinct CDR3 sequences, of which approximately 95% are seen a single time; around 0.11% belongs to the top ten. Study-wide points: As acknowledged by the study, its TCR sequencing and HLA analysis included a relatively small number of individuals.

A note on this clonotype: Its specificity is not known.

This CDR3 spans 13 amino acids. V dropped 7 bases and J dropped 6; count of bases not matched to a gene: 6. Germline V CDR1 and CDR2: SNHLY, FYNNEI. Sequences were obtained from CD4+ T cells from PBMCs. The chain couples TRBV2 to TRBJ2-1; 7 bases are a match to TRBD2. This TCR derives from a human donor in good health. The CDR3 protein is CASTRTRGNEQFF. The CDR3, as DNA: TGTGCCAGCACTCGGACTAGGGGCAATGAGCAGTTCTTC.